These 23 T cell receptor beta chains were sequenced from one sample in a study of cytomegalovirus exposure and HLA in healthy donors. The assay was immunoSEQ multiplex PCR, and TCRdb's table has in-frame clones only and misses some. The sample consists of about 150,000 clones, 70% to 90% of them appearing once. Sequences were obtained from PBMCs. The receptors shown here come from a human donor in good health.

The chain uses TRBV10-3 and TRBJ1-1, with a tentative D call TRBD1 (6 bases). Germline CDR1 reads ENHRY; CDR2 reads SYGVKD. The V and J ends lost 0 bases and 0 bases respectively, with 17 bases between them. The CDR3 loop spans 18 amino acids. The CDR3 loop is CAISESSRGIRMNTEAFF. CDR3 DNA sequence: TGTGCCATCAGTGAGTCAAGCAGGGGAATCCGCATGAACACTGAAGCTTTCTTT.

The gene calls are TRBV29-1 and TRBJ2-5, with 7 bases fitting TRBD1. After removal of 4 bases from V and 3 bases from J, the junction contained 5 bases not matched to a gene. CDR1 and CDR2 (germline): SQVTM, ANQGSEA. The CDR3 runs 13 residues. This CDR3 reads CSVAQGPKETQYF. The CDR3 coding sequence is TGCAGCGTTGCACAGGGGCCCAAAGAGACCCAGTACTTC.

The chain links TRBV5-1 to TRBJ1-3; no reliable D call. Germline CDR1 and CDR2: SGHRS and YFSETQ. Trimming stripped 7 bases from V and 3 bases from J, with 11 bases between. The CDR3 has 13 residues. Here the CDR3 reads CASRGGSGNTIYF. In DNA, the CDR3 is TGCGCCAGCCGAGGTGGCAGTGGAAACACCATATATTTT.

V is TRBV5-6 and J is TRBJ1-4, with D maybe TRBD1 (5 bases). The germline CDR1 and CDR2 sequences are SGHDT and YYEEEE. This CDR3 contains 15 residues. Trimming pared 0 bases from V and 7 bases from J, leaving 13 bases between. The CDR3 spells CASSLAGGLGEKLFF. Here the CDR3 DNA reads TGTGCCAGCAGCTTGGCCGGGGGGTTGGGTGAAAAACTGTTTTTT.

The V call is TRBV30, the J call TRBJ1-1, with 7 nucleotides matching TRBD1. The trim removed 3 bases at V and 1 base at J, leaving 8 bases unmatched. Per germline, CDR1 GTSNPN and CDR2 SVGIG (reference sequence). This CDR3 contains 15 residues. The CDR3 is CAWRARTGPNTEAFF. The CDR3 region has the DNA TGTGCCTGGAGAGCCCGGACAGGTCCGAACACTGAAGCTTTCTTT.

The chain is built from TRBV18 and TRBJ2-1; D is unclear. Per the germline V gene, CDR1 is KGHSH and CDR2 is LQKENI. The CDR3 spans 14 residues. The V end was cut by 8 bases, the J end by 0 bases, with 11 bases between. The CDR3 sequence: CASTGDSSYNEQFF. CDR3 coding DNA: TGTGCCAGCACCGGAGATAGCTCCTACAATGAGCAGTTCTTC.

CDR3 DNA sequence: TGTGCCAGCTCGGGACATTCAACTGAAGCTTTCTTT. Translated: CASSGHSTEAFF. The chain joins TRBV7-9 to TRBJ1-1; a possible D gene is TRBD1 (6 bases). This CDR3 is built from 12 residues. CDR1 and CDR2 (germline): SEHNR, FQNEAQ (reference sequence). Deletions cut 8 bases from V and 5 bases from J, with 12 bases between.

This sequence joins TRBV6-5 and TRBJ2-3; D remains unclear. The CDR3 totals 15 residues. Trimming shortened V by 4 bases and J by 0 bases, and 11 bases separated the two germline ends. Germline V gives CDR1 MNHEY, CDR2 SVGAGI. The DNA for the CDR3 is TGTGCCAGCAGTTTAGAGTTCTCTAGCACAGATACGCAGTATTTT. This codes for CASSLEFSSTDTQYF.

The rearrangement uses TRBV25-1 and TRBJ2-1; 9 positions match TRBD2. Germline V gene lookup returns CDR1 MGHDK and CDR2 SYGVNS. This CDR3 has 15 amino acids. The V segment lost 6 bases and the J segment 2 bases; nucleotides outside the gene matches: 5. The CDR3 sequence is CASRGGGRAYNEQFF. CDR3 in DNA: TGTGCCAGCAGGGGGGGCGGGAGGGCCTACAATGAGCAGTTCTTC.

V gene TRBV4-1 combines with J gene TRBJ2-1; a possible D gene is TRBD2 (5 bases). The length of the CDR3 is 12 residues. The germline V gene has CDR1 MGHRA and CDR2 YSYEKL. V gave up 4 bases and J gave up 12 bases, with 13 bases separating them. CDR3 coding DNA: TGCGCCAGCAGCCCCAGGACTGGGGTGCAGTTCTTC. This codes for CASSPRTGVQFF.

This sequence joins TRBV19 and TRBJ1-2; 10 positions match TRBD1. CDR3 length: 16 residues. Germline V CDR1 and CDR2: LNHDA, SQIVND (reference sequence). V lost 6 bases to trimming and J lost 1 base; unmatched junction nucleotides: 8. The CDR3 coding sequence is TGTGCCAGTAGCCCGCACGGGACAGGGGTTAACTATGGCTACACCTTC. Protein: CASSPHGTGVNYGYTF.

In DNA form, the CDR3 reads TGTGCCAGCAGCTTCACCGGGACAGGGTCCTACGAGCAGTACTTC. Residues: CASSFTGTGSYEQYF. The gene calls are TRBV5-5 and TRBJ2-7, with TRBD1 identical over 9 bases. Germline CDR1 is SGHKS and CDR2 is YYEKEE (reference sequence). V gave up 2 bases and J gave up 1 base; unmatched junction bases: 4. The CDR3 is made up of 15 amino acids.

This sequence joins TRBV29-1 and TRBJ1-1; a possible D gene is TRBD1 (6 bases). The CDR3 extends over 14 amino acids. V was shortened by 5 bases and J by 4 bases, with 17 bases between the two germline ends. Germline V gene data show CDR1 as SQVTM and CDR2 as ANQGSEA. The CDR3 bases are TGCAGCGTTAAAAGTGGCGACAGGTTCACTGAAGCTTTCTTT. Translated, it gives CSVKSGDRFTEAFF.

This chain links TRBV7-9 with TRBJ1-1; D uncertain. Trimming took 8 bases from V and 4 from J, leaving 11 bases between them. The CDR3 runs 12 residues. Germline CDR1 SEHNR, CDR2 FQNEAQ (reference sequence). The CDR3 sequence: CASSQVGTEAFF. Here the CDR3 DNA reads TGTGCCAGCTCCCAAGTCGGCACTGAAGCTTTCTTT.

The gene calls are TRBV7-2 and TRBJ2-7, with TRBD1 matching 9 bases. J gave up 3 bases and V 2 bases, and 8 bases lay outside the gene matches. The length of the CDR3 is 16 residues. CDR1 and CDR2 (germline): SGHTA, FQGNSA. The CDR3 coding sequence is TGTGCCAGCAGCTTATTTTCGACAGGGGGACGCTACGAGCAGTACTTC. This translates into CASSLFSTGGRYEQYF.

This clone was observed a single time. V usage is TRBV5-1 and J usage is TRBJ2-7, with 8 bases matching TRBD1. The CDR3 length is 15 residues. Germline trimming cut 5 bases from V and 1 base from J; bases unmatched to any gene: 8. Germline lookup yields CDR1 SGHRS and CDR2 YFSETQ. CDR3 amino acids: CASRSPGQASYEQYF. The CDR3 bases are TGCGCCAGCAGAAGCCCGGGACAGGCTTCCTACGAGCAGTACTTC.

This clone is a singleton in its sample. In nucleotides, the CDR3 is TGCGCCAGCAGCTTGGAGGGGCTTTCCGCCTACGAGCAGTACTTC. It codes for CASSLEGLSAYEQYF. The chain joins TRBV5-1 to TRBJ2-7, with a possible D match to TRBD1 (5 bases). In germline, CDR1 is SGHRS, CDR2 YFSETQ. The CDR3 runs to 15 residues. The V end was cut by 0 bases, the J end by 2 bases, with 12 bases between.

The chain combines TRBV28 with TRBJ1-2, with 9 bases lining up with TRBD1. CDR3 size: 16 residues. CDR1 is MDHEN, CDR2 SYDVKM, per germline. V lost 2 bases, J lost 5 bases, and 9 bases stayed unmatched. The CDR3 loop is CASSLIRGQGSYGYTF. CDR3 in DNA: TGTGCCAGCAGTTTAATTCGGGGACAGGGAAGTTATGGCTACACCTTC.

This clone has a single count. This chain uses TRBV7-8 with TRBJ2-3; TRBD1 agrees at 9 bases. This CDR3 has 17 residues. Germline V gene lookup returns CDR1 SGHVS and CDR2 FQNEAQ. The ends lost 4 bases at V and 2 bases at J; junction bases unmatched: 10. Here the CDR3 reads CASSSSWTGEVTDTQYF. Written as DNA, the CDR3 is TGTGCCAGCAGCTCCTCCTGGACAGGGGAGGTCACAGATACGCAGTATTTT.

This clone showed up just a few times. The chain employs TRBV2 and TRBJ2-5; unclear D gene. CDR1 and CDR2 (germline): SNHLY, FYNNEI. The CDR3 is made up of 13 amino acids. The V gene lost 3 bases and the J gene lost 2 bases, with 7 bases spanning the gap. The chain's CDR3 is CASSDVVQETQYF. The CDR3 DNA reads TGTGCCAGCAGTGATGTAGTTCAAGAGACCCAGTACTTC. Full variable domain (outside the CDR3, taken from reference TRBV2 and TRBJ2-5): EPEVTQTPSHQVTQMGQEVILRCVPISNHLYFYWYRQILGQKVEFLVSFYNNEISEKSEIFDDQFSVERPDGSNFTLKIRSTKLEDSAMYFCASSDVVQETQYFGPGTRLLVL.

The chain combines TRBV30 with TRBJ2-7; a weak D match, TRBD2 (5 bases). Trimming cost V 5 bases and J 6 bases, with 20 bases left between them. The CDR3 consists of 14 residues. The germline V gene encodes CDR1 GTSNPN and CDR2 SVGIG (reference sequence). As DNA, the CDR3 is TGTGCCTGGGGAGATACGGGGTACCGTGGCGAGCAGTACTTC. This encodes CAWGDTGYRGEQYF.

The chain has TRBV27 and TRBJ2-1; tentatively, D is TRBD1 (5 bases). In germline, CDR1 is MNHEY, CDR2 SMNVEV (reference sequence). There are 15 residues in the CDR3. V was trimmed by 7 bases and J by 4 bases, leaving 17 bases between them. CDR3 in DNA: TGTGCCAGCAAAGAGTGGGGCCTTACGTACAATGAGCAGTTCTTC. Translating gives CASKEWGLTYNEQFF.

V gene TRBV2 combines with J gene TRBJ2-7; the D gene is possibly TRBD2 (6 bases). The CDR3 extends over 14 amino acids. Trimming left V 7 bases short and J 3 bases short, with 16 bases between. Germline CDR1 is SNHLY and CDR2 is FYNNEI. The CDR3 DNA is TGTGCCAGCACCGTCCGGAGCGGGTACTACGAGCAGTACTTC. It is translated as CASTVRSGYYEQYF. The entire variable domain, with the rest obtained from reference TRBV2 and TRBJ2-7, is as follows: EPEVTQTPSHQVTQMGQEVILRCVPISNHLYFYWYRQILGQKVEFLVSFYNNEISEKSEIFDDQFSVERPDGSNFTLKIRSTKLEDSAMYFCASTVRSGYYEQYFGPGTRLTVT.